Listed below are T cell receptor beta chains from one sample, sequenced in a study of vaccination effects on CD4 cells after COVID-19. Antigens for these TCRs are unknown. Generated by immunoSEQ multiplex PCR, the TCRdb table keeps only in-frame clones and is missing some. Of tens of thousands of clones listed, 70% to 85% were seen once; the top ten hold around a quarter. The material sequenced was CD4+ T cells from PBMCs cultured without peptide, taken before COVID-19 vaccination. The receptor source for this set is a human donor who had a prior SARS-CoV-2 infection. The CDR3 runs from the conserved cysteine through the conserved F or W. A D gene is named only where the DNA matches it firmly. Size is stated for part of the rows, as once, few or many counts, or as a class when the clone is expanded.

TRBV7-7	16	-	-	TRBJ2-1	TGTGCTAGCAGCCTCCGCTGGGCAGGGTCCTACAATGAGCAGTTCTTC	CASSLRWAGSYNEQFF
TRBV13	17	TRBD2	-	TRBJ2-3	TGTGCCAGCAGCTTTAGACTAGCGGGAAAAGCGGGAGATACGCAGTATTTT	CASSFRLAGKAGDTQYF
TRBV9	17	TRBD2	-	TRBJ2-5	TGTGCCAGCAGCGTAGGTTATACTAGCGGGGGACAAGAGACCCAGTACTTC	CASSVGYTSGGQETQYF
TRBV3-1/TRBV3-2	16	-	-	TRBJ1-3	TGTGCCAGCAGCCAAGATACAGGTTTCTCTGGAAACACCATATATTTT	CASSQDTGFSGNTIYF
TRBV19	16	-	once	TRBJ1-3	TGTGCCAGTAGTACTTTAAGGGGATTTTCTGGAAACACCATATATTTT	CASSTLRGFSGNTIYF
TRBV13	14	TRBD1	-	TRBJ1-4	TGTGCCAGCAGCTTATTAATAGAGGGACAGAAACTGTTTTTT	CASSLLIEGQKLFF
TRBV18	15	-	few	TRBJ1-5	TGTGCCAGCTCACCACGCGGCACCCCGGATCAGCCCCAGCATTTT	CASSPRGTPDQPQHF
TRBV6-1	17	-	few	TRBJ1-6	TGTGCCAGCAGTGAATGGGGGGGAGGGACCTATAATTCACCCCTCCACTTT	CASSEWGGGTYNSPLHF
TRBV5-6	15	TRBD2	-	TRBJ2-3	TGTGCCAGCAGCTTCGGACTAGCTCGGCCAGATACGCAGTATTTT	CASSFGLARPDTQYF
TRBV7-9	12	-	-	TRBJ2-3	TGTGCCAGCAGCTTATCTACAGATACGCAGTATTTT	CASSLSTDTQYF